The present T cell receptor beta chain was sequenced within a study of cytomegalovirus exposure and HLA in healthy donors (dated 2017 in TCRdb). In terms of the full investigation: According to a later analysis, one platform produced both the roughly 130 validation repertoires and the roughly 650 repertoires of the first cohort. The aim of the study was to test whether cataloging public T cell receptors could identify signatures of past pathogen exposure. A separate validation cohort of some 130 different subjects was used in addition to the roughly 620-subject first cohort. To predict cytomegalovirus infection status, the study combined high-throughput TCR immunosequencing, statistical association of individual TCRs with disease status, and machine learning.

V is pruned by 0 bases and J by 15 bases, leaving 5 bases of the junction without a gene match. Including the terminal cysteine and phenylalanine, the CDR3 comprises 13 residues. Only the CDR3 DNA is retained, 39 bases long and in frame from the first base. The germline V gene yields MNHEY for CDR1 and SVGAGI for CDR2. Concerning this clone: The antigen this receptor binds is unknown. Base qualities are not at hand, and no much larger clone is one base apart.

General findings and caveats noted by the study authors: Of the cluster scores, roughly 95% were above 0 in a later analysis, which found that TCRs clustered in the first cohort also tended to co-occur in the 90 to 150 validation repertoires. While some public TCRs were present in many individuals, most TCR sequences turned up only very rarely across donors. In vitro tests confirmed that a few of the cytomegalovirus-associated TCR beta chains recognize cytomegalovirus antigens. A later analysis lacked HLA typing for the validation cohort, so it scored co-occurrence in that cohort across all 110 or so repertoires. It was suggested by the authors that the approach could potentially be generalized to other disease states and immunological phenotypes. The classifier was reported to diagnose cytomegalovirus status with high specificity and sensitivity in both the original cohort and the validation cohort. The study listed approximately 160 TCR beta chains as associated with cytomegalovirus.

Library prep was done by the immunoSEQ multiplex PCR assay. Turning to the authors' computational methods: To diagnose cytomegalovirus status from the catalog of TCR beta chain sequences, a statistical classification framework was built. TCRdb mirrors the immuneACCESS table, restricted to in-frame sequences. Some clones are absent from its copies; in checked studies, under half trace to an unresolved V gene, and the reason for the others is unknown. For V, J and clone size, that table is used; D and trimming come from the DNA. This sample comprises approximately 300,000 clones, roughly 90% of them detected only once. Of the sample, approximately 0.84% is held by the ten largest clones. Donors formed part of the validation cohort, which comprised 120 subjects and was distinct from the first cohort of 550 to 850 subjects.

The sequence joins TRBV6-5 to TRBJ2-1, and 10 junction bases match TRBD2. The source material was PBMCs. The TCR was taken from a woman aged 18-29 years in good health and CMV-seronegative. CDR3 region: CASSYSLAGEAFF. In nucleotide form, the sequence is TGTGCCAGCAGTTACTCCCTAGCGGGAGAAGCGTTCTTC.